This TCR beta chain came from a study of blood T cell repertoires in COVID-19. As for the study in general: The cDNA or gDNA used as material had been derived from T cells, B-cell-depleted T cells, or PBMCs.

Membership in each cohort depended on participant-reported clinical history. Recovered Cohort 3 donors showed two negative PCRs, clearance, or symptom resolution. In the authors' workflow: Estimation of nucleated cell counts was performed using reference gene primer amplification. Assay: immunoSEQ multiplex PCR; the TCRdb copy retains only in-frame clones and omits some. The DNA was the basis for D and trimming; V, J and clone size are from that table. The data show 330,000 or so clones, roughly 90% seen once. From germline, CDR1 is SGHRS and CDR2 YFSETQ. The V gene lost 6 bases and the J gene lost 5 bases, with 14 bases spanning the gap. The length of the CDR3 is 13 residues.

The chain recombines TRBV5-1 with TRBJ2-5; D perhaps matches TRBD2 (5 bases). Sequences were obtained from PBMCs or T cells enriched from blood (not recorded which). This receptor was taken from a woman aged 25-40 years who had recovered from COVID-19. The CDR3: CASKASSYETQYF. Here the CDR3 DNA reads TGCGCCAGCAAGGCTAGCTCCTATGAGACCCAGTACTTC.